These T cell receptor beta chains were read from a single sample in a study of blood T cell repertoires in COVID-19. Measured with immunoSEQ multiplex PCR; TCRdb has only the in-frame clones, and not every one. The sample yields about 26,000 clones, approximately 87% seen once. Sequencing was performed on peripheral blood. Source of these receptors: a human donor in a cohort sampled during active COVID-19. CDR3s include the opening cysteine and the closing phenylalanine or tryptophan. The D gene is left open where the match is weak. The listing skips clone size in some rows; elsewhere it reads once, few, many or a size class.

clone_size: -
j_call: TRBJ2-7
d_call: TRBD2
v_call: TRBV7-9
cdr3_aa: CASSPRGRDYEQYF

clone_size: -
j_call: TRBJ2-1
d_call: TRBD2
v_call: TRBV6-5
cdr3_aa: CASKTGTSFDNEQFF

clone_size: -
j_call: TRBJ1-4
d_call: -
v_call: TRBV9
cdr3_aa: CASTRSATNEKLFF

clone_size: -
j_call: TRBJ2-2
d_call: TRBD1
v_call: TRBV27
cdr3_aa: CASQSLGTGGTGELFF

clone_size: -
j_call: TRBJ2-1
d_call: TRBD2
v_call: TRBV7-9
cdr3_aa: CASSLGLAGHYNEQFF

clone_size: few
j_call: TRBJ2-1
d_call: TRBD2
v_call: TRBV24-1
cdr3_aa: CATSDFGTSGSYNEQFF

clone_size: -
j_call: TRBJ1-1
d_call: TRBD1
v_call: TRBV18
cdr3_aa: CASSGQGNTEAFF

clone_size: -
j_call: TRBJ2-5
d_call: TRBD1
v_call: TRBV14
cdr3_aa: CASSQDRGRTGVWEETQYF

clone_size: -
j_call: TRBJ1-2
d_call: -
v_call: TRBV9
cdr3_aa: CASSPFPGVSYGYTF

clone_size: -
j_call: TRBJ2-2
d_call: -
v_call: TRBV2
cdr3_aa: CASSEEGINTGELFF

clone_size: few
j_call: TRBJ2-3
d_call: TRBD1
v_call: TRBV6-5
cdr3_aa: CASTRQGADTQYF

clone_size: -
j_call: TRBJ2-6
d_call: TRBD1
v_call: TRBV10-3
cdr3_aa: CAISWGQGRLSGANVLTF

clone_size: -
j_call: TRBJ2-1
d_call: TRBD2
v_call: TRBV6-6
cdr3_aa: CASSPARGLAGYNEQFF

clone_size: -
j_call: TRBJ2-1
d_call: -
v_call: TRBV18
cdr3_aa: CASSPSRDSFQQFF

clone_size: -
j_call: TRBJ2-7
d_call: -
v_call: TRBV28
cdr3_aa: CATKRTTSGEQYF

clone_size: -
j_call: TRBJ2-7
d_call: -
v_call: TRBV7-2
cdr3_aa: CASSLQGRNYEQYF

clone_size: -
j_call: TRBJ1-2
d_call: TRBD1
v_call: TRBV7-9
cdr3_aa: CASSLSGGTNYGYTF

clone_size: -
j_call: TRBJ2-1
d_call: TRBD2
v_call: TRBV28
cdr3_aa: CASRQGLAGVREQFF

clone_size: -
j_call: TRBJ2-7
d_call: -
v_call: TRBV2
cdr3_aa: CASSESAGTHF

clone_size: -
j_call: TRBJ1-5
d_call: -
v_call: TRBV6-6
cdr3_aa: CATTGLTQPQHF

clone_size: -
j_call: TRBJ1-6
d_call: -
v_call: TRBV15
cdr3_aa: CATSRGGGVAGSPLHF

clone_size: -
j_call: TRBJ1-3
d_call: -
v_call: TRBV7-8
cdr3_aa: CASSLDSSGNTIYF

clone_size: -
j_call: TRBJ1-4
d_call: TRBD1
v_call: TRBV2
cdr3_aa: CASRGQGPENEKLFF

clone_size: -
j_call: TRBJ1-2
d_call: -
v_call: TRBV14
cdr3_aa: CASSFSDSNYGYTF

clone_size: -
j_call: TRBJ1-1
d_call: -
v_call: TRBV11-3
cdr3_aa: CASSLDQGTEAFF

clone_size: -
j_call: TRBJ1-3
d_call: TRBD1
v_call: TRBV7-2
cdr3_aa: CASSLVGDSSGNTIYF

clone_size: -
j_call: TRBJ1-3
d_call: -
v_call: TRBV4-3
cdr3_aa: CASSQDWGRSGSTIYF

clone_size: -
j_call: TRBJ2-3
d_call: TRBD1
v_call: TRBV7-6
cdr3_aa: CASSIGQGYTDTQYF